The 2 T cell receptor beta chains below come from one sample, sequenced in a study of blood T cell repertoires in COVID-19. TCRdb's copy holds only in-frame clones and misses some; the assay was immunoSEQ multiplex PCR. The sample consists of over 300,000 clones, about 83% of them appearing once. The source material was peripheral blood. These TCRs come from a woman aged 50 to 65 with acute or convalescent COVID-19.

The chain recombines TRBV7-9 with TRBJ2-7; 7 nucleotides align to TRBD1. The CDR3 runs 15 residues. V lost 5 bases to trimming and J lost 2 bases; unmatched junction nucleotides: 9. CDR1 and CDR2 (germline): SEHNR, FQNEAQ (reference sequence). The CDR3 DNA sequence: TGTGCCAGCAGCCCCCGGGACAGATTAACCTACGAGCAGTACTTC. It encodes CASSPRDRLTYEQYF.

The chain employs TRBV18 and TRBJ2-7; TRBD2 matches 10 bases. Germline V lookup: CDR1 KGHSH, CDR2 LQKENI. Trimming removed 4 bases from V and 4 bases from J; junction bases left unmatched: 4. The CDR3 runs 14 residues. CDR3 residues: CASSLSSGSYEQYF. In DNA form, the CDR3 reads TGTGCCAGCTCACTTTCTAGCGGGAGTTACGAGCAGTACTTC.